Presented here are 3 T cell receptor beta chains from one specimen sequenced in a study of cytomegalovirus exposure and HLA in healthy donors. 60 Vbeta and 13 Jbeta primers were used in PCR. Profiled with immunoSEQ multiplex PCR; TCRdb holds only in-frame clones, not every one. Found here are around 120,000 clones, 74% of them singletons; the top ten hold less than 3.5%. Input material: PBMCs. These receptors were obtained from a man aged 45 to 65 in good health and CMV-seropositive.

This clone was detected a few times. The chain joins TRBV27 to TRBJ2-5; a possible D gene is TRBD2 (6 bases). The CDR3 spans 14 residues. V shed 0 bases and J shed 7 bases, with 12 bases lying between them. Germline V gene lookup returns CDR1 MNHEY and CDR2 SMNVEV (reference sequence). The CDR3 nucleotides are TGTGCCAGCAGTTTATCCTGGGACTCTACGACCCAGTACTTC. It codes for CASSLSWDSTTQYF.

The chain links TRBV2 to TRBJ1-6; no reliable D call. Trimming removed 2 bases at V and 6 bases at J, with 11 bases between. There are 15 residues in the CDR3. Germline assignment: CDR1 SNHLY and CDR2 FYNNEI. CDR3 DNA sequence: TGTGCCAGCAGTGAAATGACGCTAGCTAATTCACCCCTCCACTTT. Amino acids: CASSEMTLANSPLHF.

J is TRBJ2-5 and V is TRBV5-1, with 9 positions matching TRBD2. CDR1 is SGHRS and CDR2 is YFSETQ in the germline V gene. V dropped 0 bases and J dropped 5; count of bases not matched to a gene: 5. The CDR3 runs to 15 residues. In DNA form, the CDR3 reads TGCGCCAGCAGCTTGGGCGGGGGGGATCGGGAGACCCAGTACTTC. Amino acids: CASSLGGGDRETQYF.